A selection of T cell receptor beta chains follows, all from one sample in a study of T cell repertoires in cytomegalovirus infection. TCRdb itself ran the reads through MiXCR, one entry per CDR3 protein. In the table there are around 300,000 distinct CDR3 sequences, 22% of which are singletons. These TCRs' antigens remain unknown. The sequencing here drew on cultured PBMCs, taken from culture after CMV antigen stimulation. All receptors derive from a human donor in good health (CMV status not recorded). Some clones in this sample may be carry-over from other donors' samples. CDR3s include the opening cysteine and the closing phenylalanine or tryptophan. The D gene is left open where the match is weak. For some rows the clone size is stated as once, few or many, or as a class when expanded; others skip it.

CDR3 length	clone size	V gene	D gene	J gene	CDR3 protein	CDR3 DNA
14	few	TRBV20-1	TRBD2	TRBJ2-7	CSARPWGLVYEQYF	TGCAGTGCTAGGCCATGGGGACTAGTCTACGAGCAGTACTTC
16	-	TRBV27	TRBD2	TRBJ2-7	CASSSPSSGSPYEQYF	TGTGCCAGCAGTTCCCCATCTAGCGGGAGTCCCTACGAGCAGTACTTC
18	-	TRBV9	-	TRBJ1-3	CASSAFDFRDNRGNTIYF	TGTGCCAGCAGCGCCTTTGACTTCCGGGACAATCGAGGAAACACCATATATTTT
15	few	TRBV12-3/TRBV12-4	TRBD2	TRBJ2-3	CASSWTSGRPDTQYF	TGTGCCAGCAGTTGGACTAGCGGGAGGCCAGATACGCAGTATTTT
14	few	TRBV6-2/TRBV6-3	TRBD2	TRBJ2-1	CASSGLDWENEQFF	TGTGCCAGCAGTGGACTAGATTGGGAGAATGAGCAGTTCTTC
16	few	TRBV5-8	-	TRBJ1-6	CASSLRRLISNSPLHF	TGTGCCAGCAGCCTACGACGCCTAATTTCTAATTCACCCCTCCACTTT
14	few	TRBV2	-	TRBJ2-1	CASREAGLVNEQFF	TGTGCCAGCAGGGAGGCGGGACTTGTCAATGAGCAGTTCTTC
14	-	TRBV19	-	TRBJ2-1	CTSSTSFGGNEQFF	TGTACCAGTAGTACTAGCTTTGGGGGAAATGAGCAGTTCTTC
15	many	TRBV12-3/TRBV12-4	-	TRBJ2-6	CASSRSSSGANVLTF	TGTGCCAGCAGCCGATCAAGCTCTGGGGCCAACGTCCTGACTTTC
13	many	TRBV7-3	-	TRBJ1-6	CASSTGPNSPLHF	TGTGCCAGCAGTACAGGTCCAAATTCACCCCTCCACTTT
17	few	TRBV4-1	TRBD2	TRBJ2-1	CASSQDSTSGTYNEQFF	TGCGCCAGCAGCCAAGACTCCACTAGCGGTACTTACAATGAGCAGTTCTTC
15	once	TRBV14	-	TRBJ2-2	CASSLLGVGDGELFF	TGTGCCAGCAGCCTGCTCGGAGTCGGGGACGGGGAGCTGTTTTTT
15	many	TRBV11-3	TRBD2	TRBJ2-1	CASSPGLAGDNEQFF	TGTGCCAGCAGCCCAGGACTAGCGGGAGACAATGAGCAGTTCTTC